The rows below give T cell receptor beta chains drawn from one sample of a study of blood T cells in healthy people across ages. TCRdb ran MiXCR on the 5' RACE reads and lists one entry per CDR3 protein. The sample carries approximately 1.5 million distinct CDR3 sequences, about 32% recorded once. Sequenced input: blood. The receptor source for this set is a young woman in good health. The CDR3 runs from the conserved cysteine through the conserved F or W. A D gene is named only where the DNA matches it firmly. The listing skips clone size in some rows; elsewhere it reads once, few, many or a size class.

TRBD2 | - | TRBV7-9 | CASSGQGRFVAGGPGDTQYF
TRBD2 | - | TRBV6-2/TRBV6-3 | CASSYVKGLALNEQFF
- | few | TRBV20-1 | CSVPPLTDYSPLHF
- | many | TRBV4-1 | CASSQAYNEQFF
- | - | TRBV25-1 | CASSGPVGITKNIQYF
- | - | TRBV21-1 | CASTHEQYF
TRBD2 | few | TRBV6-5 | CASSYSSGGYNEQFF
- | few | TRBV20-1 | CSARVGQGRGYNEQFF
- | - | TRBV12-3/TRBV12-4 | CASSLAQYDEQYF
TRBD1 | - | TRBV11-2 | CASSLDNRGSISSTDTQYF
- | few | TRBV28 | CASSLLSVGHEQYF
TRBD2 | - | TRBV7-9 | CASSFSGGLFRDEQFF
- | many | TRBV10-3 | CASGPDSYNEQFF
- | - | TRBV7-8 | CAGSSHPRGPNEQFF
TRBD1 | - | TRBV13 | CASSDRDRGQSGELFF
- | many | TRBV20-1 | CSARDLDGYEQYF
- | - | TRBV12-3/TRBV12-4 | CASSLRWLGEKLFF
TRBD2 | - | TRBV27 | CASSLVGGAAGELFF
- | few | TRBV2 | CASSATAGANVLTF
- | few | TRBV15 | CATSIAVNTEAFF
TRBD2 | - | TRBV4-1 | CSSRLLLAGDKDTQYF
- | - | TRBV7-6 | CASSSYPRGAPPYEQYF
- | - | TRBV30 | CAWGQGISDEQFF
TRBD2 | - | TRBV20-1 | CSARASSGLGEQYF
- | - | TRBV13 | CASSLGGGLLDTQYF
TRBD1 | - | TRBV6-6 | CASAQTGGNHEQYF
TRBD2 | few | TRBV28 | CASSLPSGISYEQYF
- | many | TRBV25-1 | CASSESDTSTDTQYF
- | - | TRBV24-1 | CATSDRDPSDPTDTQYF
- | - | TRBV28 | CASSEGGAVSSYEQYF
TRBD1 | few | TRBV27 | CASSLSGTEAYEQYF
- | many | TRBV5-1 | CASREGGGYTF
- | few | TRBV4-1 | CASSQGLRQRNMGYTF